Listed here is a single T cell receptor (beta chain). Its specificity is unknown. A read error may produce the germline difference seen at one junction end. A patient was excluded if there was uncontrolled infection, other autoimmune disease, pregnancy or lactation. Cells are PBMCs isolated from about 10 ml of fresh blood. The data were taken from a study of T cells in Graves' hyperthyroidism and ophthalmopathy. Study-level points and caveats: Among thyroid clonotypes expanded above 0.001, most also appeared in blood.

Germline assignment: CDR1 MDHEN and CDR2 SYDVKM. The CDR3 is 14 amino acids. Using RNA transcripts as the source, TCR beta CDR3 regions were amplified. The TCR CDR3 was amplified in a first-round RT-PCR using the HTBI primer set. TCRdb re-analysed the multiplex PCR reads in MiXCR, keeping a single row per CDR3 protein. This table holds 600,000 or so distinct CDR3 sequences, 13% to 15% found once. This TCR derives from a woman aged 45-60 years with Graves' ophthalmopathy. Input material: blood. V is TRBV28 and J is TRBJ2-2, with TRBD2 matching over 7 bases. CDR3 in amino acids: CASSPLANTGELLF. The CDR3 nucleotides are TGTGCCAGCAGCCCACTAGCGAACACCGGGGAGCTGCTTTTT. Looking up the rest from reference TRBV28 and TRBJ2-2 gives the full variable domain: DVKVTQSSRYLVKRTGEKVFLECVQDMDHENMFWYRQDPGLGLRLIYFSYDVKMKEKGDIPEGYSVSREKKERFSLILESASTNQTSMYLCASSPLANTGELLFGEGSRLTVL.